This T cell receptor (beta chain) was observed in a study of T cells expressing NK-cell markers. Looking at the study overall: The TCR beta repertoires originated in sorted CD3+CD56+NKG2C+, CD3+CD56+NKG2C- and CD3+CD56-NKG2C+ T cells. Study-level findings and limits: In more than 5 donors, dominant CD3+CD56+NKG2C+ clonotypes ranked among the top 10 CD8+ clonotypes.

Turning to this clonotype: The antigen is unknown.

Germline-derived CDR1 and CDR2 are SGHRS and YFSETQ. The CDR3 extends over 15 amino acids. TCRdb reanalyzed the 5' RACE reads, giving one entry per CDR3 protein sequence and no DNA. This sample's table has about 390,000 distinct CDR3 sequences. This TCR derives from a woman aged 45-65 years in good health. Specimen: blood T cells: a sorted CD56 or NKG2C T cell subset, CD4+ or CD8+ T cells, or bulk PBMC T cells (not recorded which). The chain combines TRBV5-1 with TRBJ2-2; TCRdb designates TRBD1, a call that cannot be tested without DNA. The CDR3 loop reads CASSRGGSNTGELFF.